This T cell receptor beta chain was sequenced during a study of cytotoxic CD8 clonotypes in ibrutinib-treated CLL. Germline values: CDR1 SEHNR, CDR2 FQNEAQ (reference sequence). The CDR3 has 13 residues. The V end lost 1 base, the J end lost 7 bases, and 8 bases lay between the germline ends. TCRdb keeps only in-frame clones here, not all; method: immunoSEQ multiplex PCR. The repertoire consists of some 130,000 clones, with 91% occurring once and the leading ten covering about 10%. The TCR originated in a human donor with chronic lymphocytic leukemia. The source material was PBMCs, sampled after 12 months of ibrutinib treatment. This chain connects TRBV7-9 to TRBJ2-1, with unresolved D. The CDR3 sequence: CASSLGTQNEQFF. Written as DNA, the CDR3 is TGTGCCAGCAGCTTAGGGACCCAGAATGAGCAGTTCTTC.